This TCR beta chain was recorded in a study of blood T cell repertoires in COVID-19. Study in general: The analysed material was cDNA or gDNA that came from T cells, B-cell-depleted T cells, or PBMCs.

It was during active infection that Seattle patients were enrolled and then longitudinally followed. Authors' methods: Amplification with reference gene primers provided the estimates of nucleated cell counts. Here immunoSEQ multiplex PCR was the method, and the copy in TCRdb shows in-frame clones only, minus some. For V, J and clone size, that table is used; D and trimming come from the DNA. The sample includes 300,000 to 400,000 clones, around 90% seen only once; the top ten take less than 3.5%. Germline CDR1 is KGHSH and CDR2 is LQKENI. CDR3 size: 15 residues. The V segment lost 6 bases and the J segment 6 bases; nucleotides outside the gene matches: 8.

The chain joins TRBV18 to TRBJ2-3; 11 bases are a match to TRBD1. This TCR came from a woman in her twenties or thirties with COVID-19, enrolled during active disease. Sequencing was performed on peripheral blood. The CDR3 sequence: CASSPGTGGSDTQYF. CDR3 sequence (DNA): TGTGCCAGCTCGCCCGGGACAGGGGGGTCCGATACGCAGTATTTT.